Sequencing of this T cell receptor beta chain was carried out in a study of T cell changes during pregnancy in multiple sclerosis. This CDR3 has 17 residues. V dropped 0 bases and J dropped 1 base, with 14 bases sitting between them. Germline lookup yields CDR1 MNHEY and CDR2 SMNVEV (reference sequence). The assay was immunoSEQ multiplex PCR, and TCRdb's table has in-frame clones only and misses some. The repertoire has around 24,000 clones, around 86% of them found once; the top ten carry about 8%. The sequences come from CD8+ T cells from peripheral blood mononuclear cells, collected in the first trimester of pregnancy. This clonotype originated in a female donor in good health, enrolled as a control in a pregnancy study. The chain is built from TRBV27 and TRBJ2-3; maybe TRBD2 (7 bases). CDR3 in amino acids: CASSLSVGAGGTDTQYF. The DNA for the CDR3 is TGTGCCAGCAGTTTATCAGTGGGGGCGGGGGGCACAGATACGCAGTATTTT.